A single sample is the source of the 5 T cell receptor beta chains below, sequenced in a study of blood T cell repertoires in COVID-19 (dated by TCRdb to the early 2020s). Libraries came from the immunoSEQ multiplex PCR assay. TCRdb's version of the immuneACCESS table is confined to in-frame rearrangements and falls short of the full clone set. An unresolved V gene accounts for under half of the shortfall where checked; the remainder is of unknown origin. In all, the sample holds some 300,000 clones, and more than 90% of those were seen once. Around 3.9% of the sample lies in the top ten. Material for sequencing was PBMCs or T cells enriched from blood (not recorded which). These TCRs come from a young woman who had been exposed to COVID-19.

This clone was picked up one time. The chain is built from TRBV27 and TRBJ1-4, with TRBD1 as a possible D gene (5 bases). V was cut by 5 bases and J by 3 bases, with 13 bases left in between. In germline, CDR1 is MNHEY, CDR2 SMNVEV (reference sequence). This CDR3 spans 15 amino acids. The CDR3 nucleotides read TGTGCCAGCAGTGCGACAGCTGGAGCTAATGAAAAACTGTTTTTT. Amino acids: CASSATAGANEKLFF.

CDR3 sequence (DNA): TGTGCCAGCAGTGAAGAGAGGGCGGACTATGGCTACACCTTC. Translation gives CASSEERADYGYTF. This chain joins TRBV6-1 and TRBJ1-2, with D uncertain. V lost 1 base to trimming and J lost 3 bases, with 9 bases between them. The CDR3 sequence is 14 residues long. CDR1 and CDR2 from the germline V gene are MNHNS and SASEGT.

V gene TRBV10-3 combines with J gene TRBJ1-1; 10 bases match TRBD1. Germline CDR1 ENHRY, CDR2 SYGVKD. The CDR3 sequence is 13 residues long. The V gene end was trimmed by 11 bases and the J gene end by 7 bases; junction bases not matched to a gene: 10. CDR3 nucleotide sequence: TGTGCCGCCCGATGGGACAGGGGATTTGAAGCTTTCTTT. This gives the protein CAARWDRGFEAFF.

The V gene is TRBV5-6, the J gene TRBJ1-2, with D possibly being TRBD1 (5 bases). CDR1 is SGHDT and CDR2 is YYEEEE in the germline V gene. V lost 0 bases and J lost 5, with 8 bases in between. This CDR3 region has 13 residues. DNA for the CDR3: TGTGCCAGCAGCTTGGAACAGGCATATGGCTACACCTTC. It is translated as CASSLEQAYGYTF.

The rearrangement joins TRBV2 to TRBJ1-1, with a possible D match to TRBD1 (6 bases). Trimming cost V 8 bases and J 1 base, with 8 bases left between them. CDR1 and CDR2 (germline): SNHLY, FYNNEI. The CDR3 is made up of 12 amino acids. The CDR3 sequence is CASQTGNTEAFF. The CDR3 DNA reads as TGTGCCAGCCAGACAGGGAACACTGAAGCTTTCTTT. The whole variable domain, filled in from reference TRBV2 and TRBJ1-1, reads EPEVTQTPSHQVTQMGQEVILRCVPISNHLYFYWYRQILGQKVEFLVSFYNNEISEKSEIFDDQFSVERPDGSNFTLKIRSTKLEDSAMYFCASQTGNTEAFFGQGTRLTVV.